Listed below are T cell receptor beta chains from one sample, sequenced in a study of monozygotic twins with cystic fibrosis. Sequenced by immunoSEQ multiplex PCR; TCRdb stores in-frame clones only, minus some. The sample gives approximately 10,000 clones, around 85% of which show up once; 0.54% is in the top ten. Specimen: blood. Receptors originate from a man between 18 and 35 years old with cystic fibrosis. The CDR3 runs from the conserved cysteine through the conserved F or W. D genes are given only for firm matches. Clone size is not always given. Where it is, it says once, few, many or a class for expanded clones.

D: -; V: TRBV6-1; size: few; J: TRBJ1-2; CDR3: CASSEVHGYTF; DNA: TGTGCCAGCAGTGAAGTGCATGGCTACACCTTC
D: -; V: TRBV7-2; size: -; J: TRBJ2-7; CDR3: CASSSSGHPSYEQYF; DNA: TGTGCCAGCAGCTCCTCCGGGCACCCCTCCTACGAGCAGTACTTC
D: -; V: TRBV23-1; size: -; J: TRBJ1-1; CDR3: CASSPCATEAFF; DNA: TGCGCCAGCAGTCCTTGTGCCACTGAAGCTTTCTTT
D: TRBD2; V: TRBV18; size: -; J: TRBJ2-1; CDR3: CASSPALAGGPGVPNEQFF; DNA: TGTGCCAGCTCACCCGCACTAGCGGGAGGGCCTGGGGTCCCCAATGAGCAGTTCTTC
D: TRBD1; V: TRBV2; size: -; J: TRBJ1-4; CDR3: CASSGTGGFGEKLFF; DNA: TGTGCCAGCAGTGGAACAGGGGGTTTCGGTGAAAAACTGTTTTTT
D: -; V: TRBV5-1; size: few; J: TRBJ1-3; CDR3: CASSFQEASGNTIYF; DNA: TGCGCCAGCAGCTTCCAGGAGGCCTCTGGAAACACCATATATTTT
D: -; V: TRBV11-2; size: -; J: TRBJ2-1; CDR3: CASSLMPGISYNEQFF; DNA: TGTGCCAGCAGCTTAATGCCGGGGATTTCCTACAATGAGCAGTTCTTC
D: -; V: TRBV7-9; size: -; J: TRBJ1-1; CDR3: CASSPGAPTAFF; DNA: TGTGCCAGCAGCCCAGGGGCCCCGACGGCTTTCTTT
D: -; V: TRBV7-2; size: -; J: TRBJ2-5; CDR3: CASSPGWGETQYF; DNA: TGTGCCAGCAGCCCGGGGTGGGGAGAGACCCAGTACTTC
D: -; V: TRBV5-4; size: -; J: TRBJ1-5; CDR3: CASKNQPQHF; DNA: TGTGCCAGCAAAAATCAGCCCCAGCATTTT
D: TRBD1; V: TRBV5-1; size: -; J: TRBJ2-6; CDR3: CASSPLAPGQGTSEANVLTF; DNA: TGCGCCAGCAGCCCCCTTGCTCCGGGACAGGGGACCTCAGAGGCCAACGTCCTGACTTTC
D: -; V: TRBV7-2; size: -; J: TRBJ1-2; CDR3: CASSQVKGVNGYTF; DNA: TGTGCCAGCAGCCAGGTTAAGGGGGTCAATGGCTACACCTTC
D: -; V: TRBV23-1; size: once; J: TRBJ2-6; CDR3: CASSQSKQDRFHSGANVLTF; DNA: TGCGCCAGCAGTCAATCGAAACAGGACAGATTTCACTCTGGGGCCAACGTCCTGACTTTC
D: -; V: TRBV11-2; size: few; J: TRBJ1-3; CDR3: CASSLAPGNTIYF; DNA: TGTGCCAGCAGCCTTGCCCCGGGAAACACCATATATTTT
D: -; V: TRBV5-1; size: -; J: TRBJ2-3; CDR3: CASSLARGDTDTQYF; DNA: TGCGCCAGCAGCTTGGCCAGGGGCGACACAGATACGCAGTATTTT
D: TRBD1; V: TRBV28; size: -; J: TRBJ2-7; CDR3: CASRTGGLGDEQYF; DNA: TGTGCCAGCAGAACAGGGGGTTTGGGGGACGAGCAGTACTTC
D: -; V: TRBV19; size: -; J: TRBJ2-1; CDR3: CASSIREMGGSYNEQFF; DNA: TGTGCCAGTAGTATAAGGGAAATGGGAGGCTCCTACAATGAGCAGTTCTTC
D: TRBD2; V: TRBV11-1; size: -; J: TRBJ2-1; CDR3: CASSTRLAAHNEQFF; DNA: TGTGCCAGCAGCACCCGACTAGCGGCCCACAATGAGCAGTTCTTC
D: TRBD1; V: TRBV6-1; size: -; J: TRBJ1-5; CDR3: CASSGDRGLWYSNQPQHF; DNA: TGTGCCAGCAGTGGGGACAGGGGGCTCTGGTATAGCAATCAGCCCCAGCATTTT
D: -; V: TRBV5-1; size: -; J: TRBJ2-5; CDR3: CASSRRRGAEETQYF; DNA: TGCGCCAGCAGCCGTCGTAGGGGCGCGGAAGAGACCCAGTACTTC
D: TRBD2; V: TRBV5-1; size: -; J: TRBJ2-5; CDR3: CASSREGFQETQYF; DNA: TGCGCCAGCAGCCGGGAGGGGTTCCAAGAGACCCAGTACTTC
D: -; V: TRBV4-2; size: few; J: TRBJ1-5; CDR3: CASSQDQLQPQHF; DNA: TGTGCCAGCAGCCAAGATCAGCTTCAGCCCCAGCATTTT
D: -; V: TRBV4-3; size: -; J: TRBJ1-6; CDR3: CASSQEAAEGTPLHF; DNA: TGCGCCAGCAGCCAAGAGGCGGCAGAGGGGACACCCCTCCACTTT
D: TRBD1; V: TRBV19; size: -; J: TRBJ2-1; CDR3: CASSIRGQGFNEQFF; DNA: TGTGCCAGTAGTATCAGGGGACAGGGGTTTAATGAGCAGTTCTTC
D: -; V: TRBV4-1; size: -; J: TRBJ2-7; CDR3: CASSQPTGSSSYEQYF; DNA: TGCGCCAGCAGCCAGCCTACAGGCAGTAGCTCCTACGAGCAGTACTTC
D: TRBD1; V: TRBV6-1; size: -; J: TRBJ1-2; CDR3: CASSESGTGGAYGYTF; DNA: TGTGCCAGCAGTGAAAGTGGGACAGGAGGAGCCTATGGCTACACCTTC
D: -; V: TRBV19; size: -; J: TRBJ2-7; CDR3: CASSTGVPHYEQYF; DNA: TGTGCCAGTAGTACAGGGGTACCCCACTACGAGCAGTACTTC
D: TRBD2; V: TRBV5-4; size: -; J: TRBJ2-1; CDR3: CASSSLAGAHNEQFF; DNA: TGTGCCAGCAGCTCGTTAGCGGGGGCCCACAATGAGCAGTTCTTC
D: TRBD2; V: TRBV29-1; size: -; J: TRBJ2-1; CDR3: CSAGRGLANNEQFF; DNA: TGCAGCGCCGGAAGGGGACTAGCGAACAATGAGCAGTTCTTC
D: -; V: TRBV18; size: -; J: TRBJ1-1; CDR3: CASSPGGPEAFF; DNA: TGTGCCAGCTCACCCGGGGGGCCTGAAGCTTTCTTT
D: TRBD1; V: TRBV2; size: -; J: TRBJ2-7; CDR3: CASSARTGAYEQYF; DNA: TGTGCCAGCAGTGCTAGGACAGGGGCCTACGAGCAGTACTTC
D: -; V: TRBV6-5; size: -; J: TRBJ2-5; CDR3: CASSFSLKETQYF; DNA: TGTGCCAGCAGTTTCAGCTTGAAAGAGACCCAGTACTTC
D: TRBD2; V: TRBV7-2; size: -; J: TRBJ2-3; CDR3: CASSSGLLAADTQYF; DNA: TGTGCCAGCAGCTCGGGTCTTCTAGCGGCAGATACGCAGTATTTT
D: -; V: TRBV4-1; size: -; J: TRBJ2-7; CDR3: CASSQGLRGTLHEQYF; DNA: TGCGCCAGCAGCCAAGGTCTGCGGGGTACTTTGCACGAGCAGTACTTC
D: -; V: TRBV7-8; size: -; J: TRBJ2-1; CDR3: CASSLENAGSSYNEQFF; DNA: TGTGCCAGCAGCTTAGAGAACGCGGGAAGCTCCTACAATGAGCAGTTCTTC
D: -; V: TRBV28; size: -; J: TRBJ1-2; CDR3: CASTTTTGYTF; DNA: TGTGCCAGCACTACTACAACGGGCTACACCTTC
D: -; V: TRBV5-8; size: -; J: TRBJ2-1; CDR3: CASSPRTERINNEQFF; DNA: TGTGCCAGCAGTCCCCGGACGGAGCGAATAAACAATGAGCAGTTCTTC
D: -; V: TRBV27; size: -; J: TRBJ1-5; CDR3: CASSFVRGGQPQHF; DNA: TGTGCCAGCAGTTTCGTCAGGGGCGGACAGCCCCAGCATTTT
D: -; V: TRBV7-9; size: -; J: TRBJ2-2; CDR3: CAIALGSGPGELFF; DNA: TGTGCCATCGCCTTAGGCTCCGGGCCCGGGGAGCTGTTTTTT
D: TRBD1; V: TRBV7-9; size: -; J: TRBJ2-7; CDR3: CASSLGIPRTGAAYEQYF; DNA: TGTGCCAGCAGCTTAGGCATACCTAGGACAGGGGCCGCCTACGAGCAGTACTTC
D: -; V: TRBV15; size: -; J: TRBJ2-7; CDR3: CATSRDRIQGSYEQYF; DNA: TGTGCCACCAGCAGAGATCGGATACAGGGTTCCTACGAGCAGTACTTC
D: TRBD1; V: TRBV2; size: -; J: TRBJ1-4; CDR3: CASYPGQGTEKLFF; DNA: TGTGCCAGTTATCCGGGACAGGGTACTGAAAAACTGTTTTTT